This entry describes one TCR beta chain. This entry comes from a study of monozygotic twins with inflammatory bowel disease. The germline gives CDR1 LNHNV, CDR2 YYDKDF (reference sequence). The CDR3 is 15 amino acids. TCRdb reprocessed the 5' RACE reads and stores each CDR3 protein as one record, lacking DNA. The ten top clones account for 2% to 2.5%, within a sample of 330,000 or so distinct CDR3 sequences. Sequencing was done on a sample of blood. The TCR comes from a human donor with ulcerative colitis or Crohn's disease, or a healthy co-twin of an affected twin (not recorded which). The chain has TRBV15 and TRBJ2-1; without DNA, the TCRdb call of TRBD1 cannot be checked. The CDR3 region is CATSRQTVGQGEQFF.